The next 14 T cell receptor beta chains were all read from a single sample in a study of quantifying T cell responses using KT2 cells. Background on the study: cDNA was made from DNase-treated RNA using alpha and beta constant primers.

A single-stranded UMI oligo with SP2 sequence was ligated to cDNA 3' ends. An equimolar mix of RC1.1 and RC1.2 primed the beta chain across TRBC1 and TRBC2. Using its own MiXCR run on the UMI-ligation and nested PCR reads, TCRdb lists one record per CDR3 protein. This sample has 42,000 or so distinct CDR3 sequences; 17% occur once, and the top ten carry approximately 47%. Specimen: PBMCs spiked with cells of the T cell clone KT2. Every receptor here comes from a human donor.

This chain links TRBV29-1 with TRBJ2-1, with TRBD1 matching over 12 bases. CDR1 SQVTM and CDR2 ANQGSEA come from the germline V gene. Trimming removed 1 base from V and 4 bases from J; junction bases left unmatched: 8. CDR3 length: 17 residues. CDR3 sequence reads: CSVEVPGQGAGYNEQFF. The CDR3 bases are TGCAGCGTTGAAGTTCCGGGACAGGGGGCCGGATACAATGAGCAGTTCTTC.

The chain links TRBV7-2 to TRBJ2-5; 9 bases line up with TRBD1. The CDR3 is 17 amino acids. Losses at the gene ends were 4 bases for V and 1 base for J; bases not matched to a gene: 10. From germline, CDR1 is SGHTA and CDR2 FQGNSA. CDR3 DNA: TGTGCCAGCAGCTCACCCGGACAGGGGACCATCCAAGAGACCCAGTACTTC. This codes for CASSSPGQGTIQETQYF.

This chain links TRBV2 with TRBJ1-4, with D unclear. The CDR3 extends over 12 amino acids. Germline V gene lookup returns CDR1 SNHLY and CDR2 FYNNEI. Trimming left V 6 bases short and J 10 bases short, with 12 bases between. The CDR3 DNA follows: TGTGCCAGCAGGATACCGGAGGGAAAACTGTTTTTT. It translates to CASRIPEGKLFF. Complete variable domain (other parts from reference TRBV2 and TRBJ1-4): EPEVTQTPSHQVTQMGQEVILRCVPISNHLYFYWYRQILGQKVEFLVSFYNNEISEKSEIFDDQFSVERPDGSNFTLKIRSTKLEDSAMYFCASRIPEGKLFFGSGTQLSVL.

The sample holds a few counts of this clonotype. The chain employs TRBV5-1 and TRBJ1-1; D is perhaps TRBD1 (6 bases). Trimming removed 4 bases at V and 0 bases at J, with 19 bases between. Germline assignment: CDR1 SGHRS and CDR2 YFSETQ. The CDR3 contains 17 residues. The DNA for the CDR3 is TGCGCCAGCAGCCCGAGCGGGGGCCGAACTATGAACACTGAAGCTTTCTTT. Its protein is CASSPSGGRTMNTEAFF.

At least ten counts were recorded for this clonotype. The V gene is TRBV6-2 or TRBV6-3, the J gene TRBJ2-3, with D perhaps TRBD1 (5 bases). The CDR3 is 15 residues long. Trimming pared 11 bases from V and 3 bases from J, leaving 21 bases between. CDR1 and CDR2 (germline): MNHEY, SVGEGT. CDR3 sequence reads: CASTLRGSGTDTQYF. The DNA of the CDR3 is TGTGCCTCCACTTTAAGGGGATCTGGTACAGATACGCAGTATTTT.

This clonotype was seen a handful of times. J is TRBJ1-1 and V is TRBV28, with a weak D call TRBD1 (5 bases). V lost 8 bases, J lost 6 bases, and 28 bases lay in between. The CDR3 covers 17 residues. CDR1 is MDHEN, CDR2 SYDVKM, per germline. The CDR3 region has the DNA TGTGCCAGCGCCTTGCCACTTGTTGGCCGGCGAGGGGCTGAAGCTTTCTTT. Translated, it gives CASALPLVGRRGAEAFF.

This clonotype has at least ten counts. The J gene is TRBJ2-3, the V gene TRBV10-3; D is unresolved. V lost 2 bases and J lost 0, with 6 bases in between. CDR1 is ENHRY and CDR2 is SYGVKD in the germline V gene. The CDR3 sequence is 14 residues long. CDR3 residues: CAISEDLSTDTQYF. CDR3 in DNA: TGTGCCATCAGTGAGGACCTTAGCACAGATACGCAGTATTTT.

This clonotype was seen a handful of times. This chain uses TRBV5-1 with TRBJ1-2; no definite D call. Trimming left V 1 base short and J 5 bases short, with 12 bases between. The CDR3 sequence is 14 residues long. CDR1 and CDR2 from the germline V gene are SGHRS and YFSETQ. The CDR3 DNA sequence: TGCGCCAGCAGCTTGTCAGACTGGAGGTATGGCTACACCTTC. Translation gives CASSLSDWRYGYTF.

This clonotype appeared a few times. The rearrangement joins TRBV12-3 or TRBV12-4 to TRBJ2-6; TRBD2 might be the D (5 bases). This CDR3 has 15 residues. The germline V and J ends were trimmed by 5 bases and 0 bases, with 8 bases remaining between them. CDR3 sequence (DNA): TGTGCCAGCAGTCCCCGGGGCTCTGGGGCCAACGTCCTGACTTTC. Its translation: CASSPRGSGANVLTF.

This clonotype was recorded at least ten times. J is TRBJ2-5 and V is TRBV27, with 11 bases matching TRBD2. CDR3 length: 16 residues. J gave up 0 bases and V 3 bases, and 3 bases lay outside the gene matches. CDR1 and CDR2 from the germline V gene are MNHEY and SMNVEV (reference sequence). The CDR3 loop is CASSLTSGAYQETQYF. CDR3 bases: TGTGCCAGCAGTTTGACTAGCGGGGCGTACCAAGAGACCCAGTACTTC.

The chain employs TRBV2 and TRBJ2-2; the D gene is possibly TRBD1 (6 bases). Germline lookup yields CDR1 SNHLY and CDR2 FYNNEI. Trimming took off 4 bases at V and 6 bases at J, with 12 bases between the two ends. The CDR3 runs to 14 residues. CDR3 bases: TGTGCCAGCAGTGGGACAGTGCTTGCCGGGGAGCTGTTTTTT. It codes for CASSGTVLAGELFF.

Ten or more counts support this clonotype. V is TRBV29-1 and J is TRBJ2-5; D might be TRBD1 (6 bases). The CDR3 is made up of 15 amino acids. V was trimmed by 3 bases and J by 0 bases, leaving 14 bases between them. Germline values: CDR1 SQVTM, CDR2 ANQGSEA. The CDR3 sequence is CSVEGAGQYQETQYF. CDR3 nucleotide sequence: TGCAGCGTTGAGGGGGCAGGGCAGTACCAAGAGACCCAGTACTTC.

CDR3: CASSWTGDTEAFF. The CDR3, as DNA: TGTGCCAGCAGTTGGACAGGGGACACTGAAGCTTTCTTT. This chain links TRBV27 with TRBJ1-1; 9 positions agree with TRBD1. This CDR3 comprises 13 residues. The J segment lost 3 bases and the V segment lost 4 bases, leaving 0 bases of the junction unmatched. The germline gives CDR1 MNHEY, CDR2 SMNVEV (reference sequence).

This clonotype was detected only a few times. J is TRBJ1-1 and V is TRBV5-1; 7 bases are a match to TRBD1. The CDR3 contains 13 residues. Germline loops: CDR1 SGHRS, CDR2 YFSETQ. V dropped 7 bases and J dropped 7; count of bases not matched to a gene: 10. DNA of the CDR3: TGCGCCAGCCGATCTGGGACAGAAGGTGAAGCTTTCTTT. Its protein product is CASRSGTEGEAFF.